A single T cell receptor (beta chain) is shown here with its context. The source of the sample is a study of fetal regulatory T cell absence and autoimmunity. The germline V and J ends were trimmed by 8 bases and 5 bases, with 22 bases remaining between them. Germline V CDR1 and CDR2: MNHEY, SMNVEV (reference sequence). The CDR3 loop spans 15 amino acids. Sequencing was at survey level. Only in-frame clones appear in the TCRdb table, and some are missing; sequencing was by immunoSEQ multiplex PCR. The data show around 100,000 clones, roughly 70% seen once. The clonotype originates from a male donor with IPEX syndrome. Sequencing was performed on pancreas tissue. The gene calls are TRBV27 and TRBJ2-7, with D possibly being TRBD1 (6 bases). CDR3: CASRLPSQGWNEQYF. CDR3 DNA: TGTGCCAGCCGACTCCCCTCACAGGGTTGGAACGAGCAGTACTTC.